This passage covers 2 T cell receptor beta chains from one sample sequenced in a study of OX40 agonist ivuxolimab in advanced cancers. Method: immunoSEQ multiplex PCR; TCRdb's copy keeps in-frame clones and lacks some. This table holds tens of thousands of clones, 80% to 90% found once. Sequences were derived from CD4+ or CD8+ T cells sorted from blood, sampled in a trial of the OX40 agonist ivuxolimab. These receptors came from an adult with an advanced solid tumor such as melanoma, head and neck, liver or kidney cancer.

V and J are TRBV5-4 and TRBJ2-7, with D possibly matching TRBD1 (6 bases). The CDR3 contains 16 residues. V was clipped by 3 bases and J by 1 base, with 17 bases between them. CDR1 is SGHNT, CDR2 YYREEE, per germline (reference sequence). This CDR3 reads CASSSLSGAYSYEQYF. CDR3 nucleotide sequence: TGTGCCAGCAGCTCACTATCAGGGGCCTATTCCTACGAGCAGTACTTC.

This chain links TRBV6-5 with TRBJ2-7; TRBD2 agrees at 12 bases. J was trimmed by 7 bases and V by 6 bases; bases with no gene match: 4. CDR3 length: 13 amino acids. Germline lookup yields CDR1 MNHEY and CDR2 SVGAGI. CDR3 nucleotides: TGTGCCAGCAGGCTAGCGGGAGGGTATGAGCAGTACTTC. Its translation is CASRLAGGYEQYF.